This T cell receptor (beta chain) was sequenced in a study of radiotherapy plus CTLA-4 blockade in lung cancer (dated by TCRdb to between 2017 and 2018). In the study overall: Among the enrolled patients, roughly 19% had an objective response, and about 30% reached disease control.

Beyond this particular receptor, the publication reports: The strongest predictors of response were reported to be early dynamic shifts in blood T cell clones along with a rise in serum interferon-beta following radiation. After treatment with radiotherapy and ipilimumab, TCR clones that originated in tumors expanded in peripheral blood.

Focal radiation therapy combined with CTLA-4 blockade (ipilimumab) was tested in patients with chemo-refractory metastatic non-small-cell lung cancer. The germline V gene sets CDR1 to SGDLS and CDR2 to YYNGEE. The CDR3 sequence holds 14 residues, the cysteine and phenylalanine included. Only CDR3 DNA is held: 42 bases, read in frame from base 1. The junction carries 8 bases between V and J, which are trimmed by 0 bases and 2 bases respectively. Library preparation was by the immunoSEQ multiplex PCR assay. Sourced from immuneACCESS, this table was stored by TCRdb with only in-frame sequences that have V and J called. A share of the clones is absent; for the studies checked, an unresolved V gene accounts for under half, and the remainder has no known explanation. This sample holds over 70,000 clones; approximately 83% were observed only once. The ten largest clones add up to approximately 2% of the sample.

In this sample, this clone turned up once. Its target antigen remains unknown. No base-level quality is on record; no much larger clone is a single base apart. Sequencing was performed on peripheral blood, taken from a patient treated with radiotherapy plus ipilimumab. This receptor was identified in a human donor with non-small cell lung cancer who had a partial response to radiotherapy plus ipilimumab. Here the chain combines TRBV9 and TRBJ1-2; no D segment can be confidently identified. Here the CDR3 is given as CASSVVSENYGYTF. The DNA is TGTGCCAGCAGCGTAGTCTCGGAGAACTATGGCTACACCTTC.